One T cell receptor (beta chain) is described in this entry. Its antigen is not known. This entry is derived from a study of CD8+ T cells in alopecia areata. As for the study in general: Treated patients took oral tofacitinib at 5 to 10 mg twice daily. Affected scalp percentage set treated patients' severity scores.

Findings of the study overall: Possibly because of HLA-related factors, TCR sharing was less clear across patients than in mice.

V was shortened by 5 bases and J by 7 bases, with 12 bases between the two germline ends. This CDR3 region has 13 residues. Per germline, CDR1 SQVTM and CDR2 ANQGSEA. The sample's treatment: oral pan-JAK inhibitor, 5-10 mg twice daily. Samples from alopecia areata patients were lesional scalp punch biopsies and peripheral blood. Extracted RNA was reverse transcribed into cDNA, the sequencing template. Some clones are missing from TCRdb's copy, which holds only in-frame ones; the method was immunoSEQ multiplex PCR. The table records about 160,000 clones, around three fifths of them present only once. Source: CD4+ T cells sorted from blood, taken at week 4, from a patient treated with tofacitinib. The sequence was obtained from a human donor with alopecia areata. The chain employs TRBV29-1 and TRBJ1-6; a weak D match, TRBD1 (5 bases). DNA of the CDR3: TGCAGCGTTAGGCGGGACGCAAATTCACCCCTCCACTTT. It specifies CSVRRDANSPLHF. The complete variable domain, with remaining parts taken from reference TRBV29-1 and TRBJ1-6, reads SAVISQKPSRDICQRGTSLTIQCQVDSQVTMMFWYRQQPGQSLTLIATANQGSEATYESGFVIDKFPISRPNLTFSTLTVSNMSPEDSSIYLCSVRRDANSPLHFGNGTRLTVT.